The 26 T cell receptor beta chains in this list originate from one sample, sequenced in a study of cytomegalovirus exposure and HLA in healthy donors. The PCR had 60 Vbeta and 13 Jbeta primers. Some clones are missing from TCRdb's copy, which holds only in-frame ones; the method was immunoSEQ multiplex PCR. The sample shows 130,000 to 150,000 clones, around three quarters of them seen only once. Source material: PBMCs. The origin of the receptors is a man between 35 and 55 years old in good health and CMV-seropositive.

V and J are TRBV30 and TRBJ2-3, with TRBD1 identical over 7 bases. The CDR3 sequence is 16 residues long. Germline CDR1 is GTSNPN and CDR2 is SVGIG (reference sequence). V shed 1 base, J shed 3 bases, and the junction held 10 bases outside the gene matches. This chain's CDR3 is CAWSEKPGQRTDTQYF. The CDR3 DNA follows: TGTGCCTGGAGTGAAAAGCCGGGACAGAGGACAGATACGCAGTATTTT.

The chain couples TRBV6-4 to TRBJ2-3; 9 nucleotides align to TRBD2. The V gene's germline CDR1 is MRHNA and CDR2 SNTAGT. The trim removed 3 bases at V and 5 bases at J, leaving 9 bases unmatched. This CDR3 region has 16 residues. The DNA of the CDR3 is TGTGCCAGCAGTGAAAACAGCGGGGGGCGTCGAGATACGCAGTATTTT. Encoded protein: CASSENSGGRRDTQYF.

The chain is built from TRBV18 and TRBJ2-7, with D possibly matching TRBD2 (5 bases). Germline-derived CDR1 and CDR2 are KGHSH and LQKENI. V was shortened by 2 bases and J by 2 bases, with 13 bases between the two germline ends. The CDR3 covers 15 residues. CDR3 nucleotide sequence: TGTGCCAGCTCACCAGGCGCCGGGGAGACCTACGAGCAGTACTTC. This sequence encodes CASSPGAGETYEQYF. Combining the CDR3 with reference TRBV18 and TRBJ2-7 gives the whole variable domain NAGVMQNPRHLVRRRGQEARLRCSPMKGHSHVYWYRQLPEEGLKFMVYLQKENIIDESGMPKERFSAEFPKEGPSILRIQQVVRGDSAAYFCASSPGAGETYEQYFGPGTRLTVT.

V and J are TRBV29-1 and TRBJ2-3, with 7 bases identical to TRBD2. This CDR3 contains 12 residues. With 4 bases clipped from V and 9 bases from J, the junction kept 7 bases outside the gene matches. Germline CDR1 and CDR2: SQVTM and ANQGSEA. The CDR3 coding sequence is TGCAGCGTTGTGCGGGAGTGGGGCACGCAGTATTTT. Translating it yields CSVVREWGTQYF.

The chain joins TRBV4-1 to TRBJ1-5, with 9 bases lining up with TRBD1. Trimming cost V 3 bases and J 0 bases; bases outside gene matches: 12. The CDR3 loop spans 19 amino acids. The germline gives CDR1 MGHRA, CDR2 YSYEKL. The DNA of the CDR3 is TGCGCCAGCAGCCATCCCGGGGGGACAGGGCTCCCTAGCAATCAGCCCCAGCATTTT. Protein product: CASSHPGGTGLPSNQPQHF.

The chain recombines TRBV7-6 with TRBJ2-3, with TRBD2 matching 8 bases. The CDR3 spans 15 residues. The germline gives CDR1 SGHVS, CDR2 FNYEAQ. V lost 5 bases to trimming and J lost 5 bases; unmatched junction nucleotides: 9. CDR3 amino acids: CASSPAAGERDTQYF. The CDR3 region has the DNA TGTGCCAGCAGCCCAGCAGCGGGGGAGAGAGATACGCAGTATTTT.

About this clone: The same CDR3 can be traced to other DNA sequences in this sample. The genes are TRBV7-9 and TRBJ1-1; the D gene is possibly TRBD1 (6 bases). CDR1 and CDR2 from the germline V gene are SEHNR and FQNEAQ (reference sequence). Between the trimmed V and J ends, which lost 0 bases and 1 base, there was a span of 6 bases. The CDR3 has 14 residues. The CDR3 region is CASSLAGGNTEAFF. The CDR3 bases are TGTGCCAGCAGCTTAGCAGGGGGGAACACTGAAGCTTTCTTT.

CDR3 residues: CASSTQTSGVNTGELFF. The CDR3 bases are TGTGCCAGCAGCACCCAGACTAGCGGGGTTAACACCGGGGAGCTGTTTTTT. The V call is TRBV7-8, the J call TRBJ2-2; 11 bases are shared with TRBD2. The CDR3 length is 17 residues. Germline trimming cut 5 bases from V and 2 bases from J; bases unmatched to any gene: 7. Germline V gene sequence: CDR1 SGHVS, CDR2 FQNEAQ.

The rearrangement uses TRBV7-9 and TRBJ2-5; TRBD1 might be the D (6 bases). In germline, CDR1 is SEHNR, CDR2 FQNEAQ (reference sequence). The CDR3 runs to 14 residues. Trimming took 2 bases from V and 5 from J, leaving 12 bases between them. The CDR3 loop is CASSLKGHWETQYF. The CDR3 DNA sequence: TGTGCCAGCAGCTTAAAGGGACATTGGGAGACCCAGTACTTC. Using reference TRBV7-9 and TRBJ2-5 for the parts outside the CDR3, the full variable domain is DTGVSQNPRHKITKRGQNVTFRCDPISEHNRLYWYRQTLGQGPEFLTYFQNEAQLEKSRLLSDRFSAERPKGSFSTLEIQRTEQGDSAMYLCASSLKGHWETQYFGPGTRLLVL.

This clone occurred a few times. The chain carries TRBV4-1 and TRBJ2-7; TRBD1 matches 9 bases. This CDR3 has 17 amino acids. Per the germline V gene, CDR1 is MGHRA and CDR2 is YSYEKL. After removal of 2 bases from V and 6 bases from J, the junction contained 14 bases not matched to a gene. CDR3 protein: CASSQPPGQGLSREQYF. The DNA for the CDR3 is TGCGCCAGCAGCCAACCCCCGGGACAGGGCCTCTCCCGCGAGCAGTACTTC.

The CDR3 DNA reads as TGTGCCAGCAGTTTACACCCTCCTCTGACAGGGGTCTATGGCTACACCTTC. Protein product: CASSLHPPLTGVYGYTF. The chain recombines TRBV28 with TRBJ1-2; 8 positions agree with TRBD1. The CDR3 extends over 17 amino acids. V was pared by 2 bases and J by 4 bases, with 12 bases of the junction left unmatched. CDR1 is MDHEN and CDR2 is SYDVKM in the germline V gene.

Written as DNA, the CDR3 is TGTGCCAGCAGCCTAACCGGGACAGGGGGTCATGAGCAGTACTTC. Its protein is CASSLTGTGGHEQYF. The chain links TRBV7-2 to TRBJ2-7, with 11 bases matching TRBD1. V gave up 5 bases and J gave up 7 bases; unmatched junction bases: 10. Germline V CDR1 and CDR2: SGHTA, FQGNSA. The CDR3 contains 15 residues.

This sequence joins TRBV6-6 and TRBJ2-5; a weak D match, TRBD1 (5 bases). The J call is in doubt because the DNA end fits TRBJ2-7 better. The V gene's germline CDR1 is MNHNY and CDR2 SVGAGI (reference sequence). This CDR3 is 15 amino acids long. The CDR3 sequence: CASSLRQLGSYEQYF. The DNA for the CDR3 is TGTGCCAGCAGTTTGCGACAGCTAGGCTCCTACGAGCAGTACTTC.

The J gene is TRBJ1-1, the V gene TRBV7-6; TRBD1 matches 9 bases. Per the germline V gene, CDR1 is SGHVS and CDR2 is FNYEAQ. The CDR3 has 13 amino acids. V gave up 5 bases and J gave up 11 bases; unmatched junction bases: 9. The CDR3 is CASSPIPGTGAFF. The CDR3, as DNA: TGTGCCAGCAGCCCTATCCCCGGGACAGGGGCTTTCTTT.

The V and J genes are TRBV7-2 and TRBJ2-7, with TRBD1 as a possible D gene (6 bases). Trimming took off 2 bases at V and 6 bases at J, with 17 bases between the two ends. Germline CDR1 and CDR2: SGHTA and FQGNSA. The CDR3 is 15 residues long. The CDR3 spells CASSLLQGPGVEQYF. For the CDR3, the DNA is TGTGCCAGCAGCTTATTACAGGGACCCGGGGTCGAGCAGTACTTC.

This chain links TRBV19 with TRBJ2-3, with 9 nucleotides matching TRBD1. The CDR3 extends over 15 amino acids. The germline V gene encodes CDR1 LNHDA and CDR2 SQIVND (reference sequence). Trimming took 5 bases from V and 1 from J; bases not matched to a gene: 4. DNA of the CDR3: TGTGCCAGTAGTTTCGGGACAGGGCGCACAGATACGCAGTATTTT. This sequence encodes CASSFGTGRTDTQYF.

The rearrangement links TRBV29-1 to TRBJ2-5; possible D gene TRBD1, 6 bases. The V end lost 3 bases, the J end lost 2 bases, and 10 bases lay between the germline ends. Germline loops: CDR1 SQVTM, CDR2 ANQGSEA. The CDR3 spans 13 residues. The CDR3 coding sequence is TGCAGCGTTGAGTTTAGGGGGCAAGAGACCCAGTACTTC. As protein: CSVEFRGQETQYF.

The J gene is TRBJ1-6, the V gene TRBV4-2; the D gene is possibly TRBD1 (5 bases). Per germline, CDR1 LGHNA and CDR2 YNFKEQ. This CDR3 has 17 amino acids. Trimming removed 0 bases at V and 5 bases at J, with 14 bases between. The CDR3 loop reads CASSQDSEGINNSPLHF. The CDR3 DNA sequence: TGTGCCAGCAGCCAAGATTCGGAGGGGATCAATAATTCACCCCTCCACTTT.

The V and J genes are TRBV27 and TRBJ2-6; tentative D call: TRBD2 (5 bases). Germline values: CDR1 MNHEY, CDR2 SMNVEV (reference sequence). The CDR3 has 15 residues. Trimming shortened V by 2 bases and J by 1 base, and 6 bases separated the two germline ends. The CDR3 protein is CASSLGGSGANVLTF. In DNA, the CDR3 is TGTGCCAGCAGTTTAGGAGGATCTGGGGCCAACGTCCTGACTTTC.

This chain connects TRBV19 to TRBJ2-1; 7 bases are shared with TRBD2. Germline CDR1 reads LNHDA; CDR2 reads SQIVND (reference sequence). CDR3 length: 15 amino acids. Trimming cost V 6 bases and J 2 bases; bases outside gene matches: 7. DNA of the CDR3: TGTGCCAGTAGGGCGGGGCGGGAGCCCTACAATGAGCAGTTCTTC. Its translation: CASRAGREPYNEQFF.

The chain joins TRBV6-5 to TRBJ1-5; 8 bases line up with TRBD1. Per the germline V gene, CDR1 is MNHEY and CDR2 is SVGAGI. The CDR3 is 13 amino acids. The V gene end was trimmed by 3 bases and the J gene end by 6 bases; junction bases not matched to a gene: 1. The DNA for the CDR3 is TGTGCCAGCAGTTATGACAGGGGTCAGCCCCAGCATTTT. Translation gives CASSYDRGQPQHF.

The V gene is TRBV30, the J gene TRBJ2-5; 15 bases map to TRBD2. The CDR3 is made up of 16 amino acids. V lost 3 bases to trimming and J lost 7 bases; unmatched junction nucleotides: 9. Germline lookup yields CDR1 GTSNPN and CDR2 SVGIG (reference sequence). CDR3 nucleotides: TGTGCCTGGAGCTCAGGACTAGCGGGAGGGGGGGTGACCCAGTACTTC. It specifies CAWSSGLAGGGVTQYF.

The genes are TRBV7-6 and TRBJ1-1; unclear D gene. The CDR3 covers 15 residues. The V gene lost 1 base and the J gene lost 3 bases, with 12 bases spanning the gap. Germline V gene sequence: CDR1 SGHVS, CDR2 FNYEAQ. The CDR3 nucleotides are TGTGCCAGCAGCTTAGTCCTACCCCCGGACACTGAAGCTTTCTTT. It specifies CASSLVLPPDTEAFF. The complete variable domain, with remaining parts taken from reference TRBV7-6 and TRBJ1-1, reads GAGVSQSPRYKVTKRGQDVALRCDPISGHVSLYWYRQALGQGPEFLTYFNYEAQQDKSGLPNDRFSAERPEGSISTLTIQRTEQRDSAMYRCASSLVLPPDTEAFFGQGTRLTVV.

The gene calls are TRBV7-8 and TRBJ2-3, with TRBD2 as a possible D gene (6 bases). Germline-derived CDR1 and CDR2 are SGHVS and FQNEAQ. The CDR3 loop spans 15 amino acids. Trimming left V 4 bases short and J 3 bases short, with 14 bases between. DNA for the CDR3: TGTGCCAGCAGCTCAAATAACGGGGGAACAGATACGCAGTATTTT. As protein: CASSSNNGGTDTQYF.

The chain uses TRBV6-5 and TRBJ1-1; D gene ambiguous. The ends were cut back, 0 bases at V and 1 base at J, with 6 bases in the middle. The CDR3 contains 14 residues. The germline CDR1 and CDR2 sequences are MNHEY and SVGAGI. The CDR3 DNA is TGTGCCAGCAGTTACTCACGGAGGAACACTGAAGCTTTCTTT. This codes for CASSYSRRNTEAFF.

The V and J genes are TRBV6-5 and TRBJ2-7, with 9 positions matching TRBD2. In germline, CDR1 is MNHEY, CDR2 SVGAGI. V was clipped by 5 bases and J by 0 bases; unmatched bases: 2. This CDR3 has 14 residues. This chain's CDR3 is CASSASGTSYEQYF. DNA of the CDR3: TGTGCCAGCAGTGCTAGCGGGACCTCCTACGAGCAGTACTTC.